A single sample gave rise to the 32 T cell receptor beta chains below, sequenced in a study of blood T cell repertoires in COVID-19. Some clones are missing from TCRdb's copy, which holds only in-frame ones; the method was immunoSEQ multiplex PCR. The sample carries 200,000 to 250,000 clones, roughly 80% recorded once. Sequencing was performed on peripheral blood. These receptors were collected from a woman younger than 45 who had recovered from COVID-19.

The chain has TRBV6-5 and TRBJ1-2; TRBD1 matches at 7 bases. V was clipped by 6 bases and J by 8 bases; unmatched bases: 6. The CDR3 spans 12 residues. Germline-derived CDR1 and CDR2 are MNHEY and SVGAGI. CDR3 coding DNA: TGTGCCAGCAGCCCCGGACAGGCCGGCTACACCTTC. It translates to CASSPGQAGYTF.

The CDR3 reads CASSARDRGWQETQYF. The CDR3, as DNA: TGTGCCAGCAGCGCCCGGGACAGGGGCTGGCAAGAGACCCAGTACTTC. This chain uses TRBV9 with TRBJ2-5; TRBD1 matches 10 bases. Germline CDR1 is SGDLS and CDR2 is YYNGEE. V dropped 3 bases and J dropped 2; count of bases not matched to a gene: 7. The CDR3 consists of 16 residues.

The CDR3 bases are TGCGCCAGCAGTTGGGCGGGAGGTGGCTACAATGAGCAGTTCTTC. Translating gives CASSWAGGGYNEQFF. The chain couples TRBV5-1 to TRBJ2-1; 8 nucleotides agree with TRBD2. Germline trimming cut 5 bases from V and 3 bases from J; bases unmatched to any gene: 7. The germline gives CDR1 SGHRS, CDR2 YFSETQ. The CDR3 extends over 15 amino acids.

This clone has only one observation. The V and J genes are TRBV7-9 and TRBJ1-1, with D perhaps matching TRBD1 (6 bases). The length of the CDR3 is 15 residues. Germline V gives CDR1 SEHNR, CDR2 FQNEAQ (reference sequence). V was cut by 4 bases and J by 7 bases, with 19 bases left in between. CDR3 DNA sequence: TGTGCCAGCAGCTATTTACAGGGTACGCGGAGTGAAGCTTTCTTT. Encoded protein: CASSYLQGTRSEAFF.

The chain combines TRBV6-1 with TRBJ2-3; D is ambiguous. With 2 bases removed from V and 2 bases from J, the gap between germline ends came to 8 bases. The CDR3 length is 14 residues. Germline CDR1 is MNHNS and CDR2 is SASEGT. This CDR3 reads CASSELQNTDTQYF. The CDR3 region has the DNA TGTGCCAGCAGTGAACTCCAGAACACAGATACGCAGTATTTT.

The chain couples TRBV7-2 to TRBJ2-3, with D possibly matching TRBD2 (6 bases). This CDR3 is 14 amino acids long. Looked up from germline, CDR1 is SGHTA and CDR2 is FQGNSA. V was shortened by 5 bases and J by 4 bases, with 13 bases between the two germline ends. CDR3 sequence (DNA): TGTGCCAGCAGCCGGGAGATCAGGGCAGATACGCAGTATTTT. Amino acid sequence: CASSREIRADTQYF.

The chain couples TRBV6-5 to TRBJ2-1; tentatively, D is TRBD1 (6 bases). The CDR3 spans 11 residues. The V end was cut by 6 bases, the J end by 10 bases, with 10 bases between. The V gene's germline CDR1 is MNHEY and CDR2 SVGAGI. CDR3 in amino acids: CASSQGREQFF. For the CDR3, the DNA is TGTGCCAGCAGCCAGGGGCGCGAGCAGTTCTTC.

The chain links TRBV19 to TRBJ1-5; D may be TRBD1 (5 bases). The V end lost 5 bases, the J end lost 0 bases, and 14 bases lay between the germline ends. This CDR3 has 16 amino acids. Germline CDR1 is LNHDA and CDR2 is SQIVND (reference sequence). CDR3 sequence (DNA): TGTGCCAGTAGTGCGACAGCTTACTATAGCAATCAGCCCCAGCATTTT. Translating it yields CASSATAYYSNQPQHF.

V and J are TRBV28 and TRBJ2-3; 9 nucleotides match TRBD2. The J segment lost 3 bases and the V segment lost 8 bases, leaving 6 bases of the junction unmatched. Germline V gene sequence: CDR1 MDHEN, CDR2 SYDVKM. The CDR3 has 14 amino acids. This CDR3 is CASSLAGRTDTQYF. CDR3 nucleotide sequence: TGTGCCAGCTCGCTAGCGGGACGGACAGATACGCAGTATTTT. The full variable domain, with the rest looked up from reference TRBV28 and TRBJ2-3, is DVKVTQSSRYLVKRTGEKVFLECVQDMDHENMFWYRQDPGLGLRLIYFSYDVKMKEKGDIPEGYSVSREKKERFSLILESASTNQTSMYLCASSLAGRTDTQYFGPGTRLTVL.

The chain employs TRBV5-4 and TRBJ2-1; D is possibly TRBD2 (6 bases). The CDR3 is 15 residues long. Germline CDR1 reads SGHNT; CDR2 reads YYREEE (reference sequence). V was cut by 0 bases and J by 5 bases, with 12 bases left in between. The CDR3 region is CASSLDSGYDNEQFF. CDR3 nucleotide sequence: TGTGCCAGCAGCTTGGATAGCGGATACGACAATGAGCAGTTCTTC. Drawing the rest from reference TRBV5-4 and TRBJ2-1, the complete variable domain is ETGVTQSPTHLIKTRGQQVTLRCSSQSGHNTVSWYQQALGQGPQFIFQYYREEENGRGNFPPRFSGLQFPNYSSELNVNALELDDSALYLCASSLDSGYDNEQFFGPGTRLTVL.

The gene calls are TRBV28 and TRBJ1-2; D remains ambiguous. The germline gives CDR1 MDHEN, CDR2 SYDVKM. The CDR3 loop spans 16 amino acids. V was shortened by 4 bases and J by 2 bases, with 17 bases between the two germline ends. CDR3 region: CASSSAPGLVNYGYTF. CDR3 in DNA: TGTGCCAGCAGTTCCGCCCCTGGCCTTGTGAACTATGGCTACACCTTC.

The CDR3 sequence is CASSTSGSSYNEQFF. The CDR3 nucleotides read TGTGCCAGTAGTACTAGCGGGAGCTCCTACAATGAGCAGTTCTTC. V and J are TRBV19 and TRBJ2-1, with 10 bases lining up with TRBD2. Germline V CDR1 and CDR2: LNHDA, SQIVND (reference sequence). V gave up 4 bases and J gave up 0 bases; unmatched junction bases: 0. This CDR3 contains 15 residues.

The rearrangement uses TRBV9 and TRBJ2-1; 13 nucleotides match TRBD2. The germline CDR1 and CDR2 sequences are SGDLS and YYNGEE. The junction had 1 base not matched to a gene; V was cut back by 0 bases and J by 7 bases. The CDR3 has 15 amino acids. CDR3 sequence reads: CASSVEGLAGNEQFF. Here the CDR3 DNA reads TGTGCCAGCAGCGTAGAGGGACTAGCGGGAAATGAGCAGTTCTTC.

The CDR3 reads CAWSRRTYGYTF. CDR3 sequence (DNA): TGTGCCTGGAGCCGACGGACTTATGGCTACACCTTC. The chain employs TRBV30 and TRBJ1-2; D unclear. V lost 3 bases to trimming and J lost 5 bases, with 10 bases between them. This CDR3 comprises 12 residues. CDR1 and CDR2 from the germline V gene are GTSNPN and SVGIG (reference sequence).

The rearrangement joins TRBV6-5 to TRBJ1-2, with D uncertain. Trimming cost V 10 bases and J 0 bases, with 15 bases left between them. The germline V gene encodes CDR1 MNHEY and CDR2 SVGAGI. The CDR3 length is 14 residues. CDR3 protein: CATEGGGSNYGYTF. The CDR3, as DNA: TGTGCCACTGAGGGCGGAGGCTCTAACTATGGCTACACCTTC.

The chain uses TRBV9 and TRBJ2-1, with TRBD2 matching 9 bases. Germline lookup yields CDR1 SGDLS and CDR2 YYNGEE. V was clipped by 0 bases and J by 8 bases; unmatched bases: 9. The CDR3 is 16 amino acids. CDR3 sequence: CASSVEAGGPIDEQFF. In DNA form, the CDR3 reads TGTGCCAGCAGCGTAGAGGCGGGAGGGCCGATAGATGAGCAGTTCTTC.

The V gene is TRBV7-3, the J gene TRBJ2-1; TRBD2 matches 9 bases. The CDR3 is 16 amino acids. V was clipped by 6 bases and J by 0 bases; unmatched bases: 6. The germline V gene has CDR1 SGHTA and CDR2 FQGTGA. The CDR3 nucleotides are TGTGCCAGCAGTCGTTATAGCGGGAGCTCCTACAATGAGCAGTTCTTC. Its translation is CASSRYSGSSYNEQFF.

This chain's CDR3 is CASSLGPTGEYF. The CDR3 DNA sequence: TGTGCCAGCAGCTTGGGGCCGACAGGGGAGTACTTC. This chain links TRBV5-4 with TRBJ2-7; TRBD1 aligns across 8 bases. Unmatched junction bases numbered 4, after V lost 0 bases and J lost 11 bases. The germline V gene has CDR1 SGHNT and CDR2 YYREEE (reference sequence). This CDR3 region has 12 residues.

This clone was seen only once. The chain couples TRBV25-1 to TRBJ2-5; TRBD1 aligns across 10 bases. After removal of 3 bases from V and 6 bases from J, the junction contained 7 bases not matched to a gene. CDR1 MGHDK and CDR2 SYGVNS come from the germline V gene. This CDR3 contains 15 residues. The CDR3 DNA reads TGTGCCAGCAGTGAGACCCGGGACAGGGGAAAGACCCAGTACTTC. Translation gives CASSETRDRGKTQYF.

The chain recombines TRBV18 with TRBJ2-1, with D unresolved. CDR3 length equals 12 residues. Deletions cut 2 bases from V and 8 bases from J, with 7 bases between. Germline V gene lookup returns CDR1 KGHSH and CDR2 LQKENI. The CDR3 DNA is TGTGCCAGCTCACCAGCGCGCTATGAGCAGTTCTTC. Its protein is CASSPARYEQFF.

The rearrangement links TRBV25-1 to TRBJ2-7; TRBD1 matches 8 bases. Germline loops: CDR1 MGHDK, CDR2 SYGVNS. CDR3 length: 15 residues. The junction had 7 bases not matched to a gene; V was cut back by 4 bases and J by 2 bases. CDR3: CASSGPGTGTYEQYF. CDR3 DNA: TGTGCCAGCAGTGGTCCCGGGACAGGAACCTACGAGCAGTACTTC.

The V gene is TRBV6-5, the J gene TRBJ2-7, with a possible D match to TRBD1 (5 bases). In germline, CDR1 is MNHEY, CDR2 SVGAGI. This CDR3 has 14 amino acids. V dropped 8 bases and J dropped 2 bases, with 16 bases sitting between them. CDR3 sequence (DNA): TGTGCCAGCGGGGCGAGCTATCCGGCCTACGAGCAGTACTTC. Its translation is CASGASYPAYEQYF.

This chain links TRBV12-3 or TRBV12-4 with TRBJ1-5, with D hard to call. This CDR3 is 13 amino acids long. Between the trimmed V and J ends, which lost 5 bases and 7 bases, there was a span of 12 bases. CDR3 sequence reads: CASSRISGQPQHF. Here the CDR3 DNA reads TGTGCCAGCAGTCGCATTTCGGGGCAGCCCCAGCATTTT.

This clone came up a few times. This chain joins TRBV11-2 and TRBJ2-2; 16 positions match TRBD2. Per the germline V gene, CDR1 is SGHAT and CDR2 is FQNNGV. The CDR3 totals 20 residues. Unmatched junction bases numbered 11, after V lost 0 bases and J lost 7 bases. CDR3 sequence reads: CASSLEGLAGGPPSDGELFF. The CDR3 DNA reads as TGTGCCAGCAGCTTAGAGGGACTAGCGGGAGGGCCTCCCTCCGACGGGGAGCTGTTTTTT. Together with reference TRBV11-2 and TRBJ2-2, the CDR3 gives the full variable domain: EAGVAQSPRYKIIEKRQSVAFWCNPISGHATLYWYQQILGQGPKLLIQFQNNGVVDDSQLPKDRFSAERLKGVDSTLKIQPAKLEDSAVYLCASSLEGLAGGPPSDGELFFGEGSRLTVL.

The genes are TRBV28 and TRBJ1-6, with D perhaps matching TRBD1 (5 bases). CDR1 MDHEN and CDR2 SYDVKM come from the germline V gene. Trimming took off 5 bases at V and 8 bases at J, with 19 bases between the two ends. The CDR3 consists of 16 residues. Here the CDR3 reads CASSPAGAGSDSPLHF. The DNA for the CDR3 is TGTGCCAGCAGTCCCGCTGGGGCAGGGTCGGATTCACCCCTCCACTTT. The complete variable domain, with remaining parts taken from reference TRBV28 and TRBJ1-6, reads DVKVTQSSRYLVKRTGEKVFLECVQDMDHENMFWYRQDPGLGLRLIYFSYDVKMKEKGDIPEGYSVSREKKERFSLILESASTNQTSMYLCASSPAGAGSDSPLHFGNGTRLTVT.

This clone was found once. This chain links TRBV19 with TRBJ2-3; TRBD2 agrees at 10 bases. The germline V gene has CDR1 LNHDA and CDR2 SQIVND (reference sequence). V trimming: 6 bases; J trimming: 7 bases; junction bases outside the gene matches: 13. This CDR3 is 16 amino acids long. CDR3 amino acids: CASSLLTSGKANTQYF. The DNA for the CDR3 is TGTGCCAGTAGCCTCCTAACTAGCGGGAAAGCGAATACGCAGTATTTT.

The gene calls are TRBV28 and TRBJ1-1; no clear D. Trimming left V 4 bases short and J 1 base short, with 4 bases between. The CDR3 runs to 12 residues. CDR1 and CDR2 (germline): MDHEN, SYDVKM. The DNA of the CDR3 is TGTGCCAGCAGTTCCCAGAACACTGAAGCTTTCTTT. Translated, it gives CASSSQNTEAFF. Variable domain in full (rest from reference TRBV28 and TRBJ1-1): DVKVTQSSRYLVKRTGEKVFLECVQDMDHENMFWYRQDPGLGLRLIYFSYDVKMKEKGDIPEGYSVSREKKERFSLILESASTNQTSMYLCASSSQNTEAFFGQGTRLTVV.

The V gene is TRBV19, the J gene TRBJ2-5; 7 positions agree with TRBD1. Germline-derived CDR1 and CDR2 are LNHDA and SQIVND (reference sequence). The V and J ends lost 1 base and 4 bases, in that order; junction bases with no gene match: 6. The length of the CDR3 is 15 residues. CDR3 DNA: TGTGCCAGTAGTATAGGAGCAGGGGGTTCAGAGACCCAGTACTTC. This sequence encodes CASSIGAGGSETQYF.

The chain employs TRBV10-3 and TRBJ2-1, with 13 nucleotides matching TRBD2. CDR3 length: 14 residues. Unmatched junction bases numbered 4, after V lost 9 bases and J lost 5 bases. CDR1 is ENHRY, CDR2 SYGVKD, per germline. CDR3 in amino acids: CAIATSGGNNEQFF. The CDR3 DNA reads TGTGCCATTGCGACTAGCGGGGGGAACAATGAGCAGTTCTTC.

There are a few counts of this clone. The V gene is TRBV7-2, the J gene TRBJ2-7; tentative D call: TRBD1 (5 bases). Germline V gene data show CDR1 as SGHTA and CDR2 as FQGNSA. Trimming stripped 3 bases from V and 3 bases from J, with 9 bases between. The CDR3 is made up of 13 amino acids. CDR3 DNA: TGTGCCAGCAGCTTTGGACACGACTACGAGCAGTACTTC. This sequence encodes CASSFGHDYEQYF.

The chain employs TRBV5-1 and TRBJ1-3; D gene unclear. The germline V gene has CDR1 SGHRS and CDR2 YFSETQ. The CDR3 has 13 residues. V dropped 0 bases and J dropped 9 bases, with 10 bases sitting between them. The DNA of the CDR3 is TGCGCCAGCAGCTTGGCCGTGCGGAGCACCATATATTTT. This sequence encodes CASSLAVRSTIYF.

This clone was recorded once. The genes are TRBV7-9 and TRBJ1-1, with D hard to call. This CDR3 has 12 residues. V was clipped by 3 bases and J by 7 bases, with 9 bases between them. From germline, CDR1 is SEHNR and CDR2 FQNEAQ (reference sequence). The CDR3 here is CASSLRRFEAFF. In DNA form, the CDR3 reads TGTGCCAGCAGCTTGCGCAGGTTTGAAGCTTTCTTT. Variable domain in full (rest from reference TRBV7-9 and TRBJ1-1): DTGVSQNPRHKITKRGQNVTFRCDPISEHNRLYWYRQTLGQGPEFLTYFQNEAQLEKSRLLSDRFSAERPKGSFSTLEIQRTEQGDSAMYLCASSLRRFEAFFGQGTRLTVV.